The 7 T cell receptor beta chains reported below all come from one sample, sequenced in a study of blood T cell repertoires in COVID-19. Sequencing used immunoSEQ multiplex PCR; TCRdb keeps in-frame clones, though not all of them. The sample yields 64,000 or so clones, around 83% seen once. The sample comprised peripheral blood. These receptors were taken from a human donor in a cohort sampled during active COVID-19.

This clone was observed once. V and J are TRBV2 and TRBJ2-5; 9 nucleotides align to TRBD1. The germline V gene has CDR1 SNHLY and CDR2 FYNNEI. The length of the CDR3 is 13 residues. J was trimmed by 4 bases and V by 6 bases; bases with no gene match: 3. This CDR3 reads CASSRGQGETQYF. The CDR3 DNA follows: TGTGCCAGCAGCAGGGGACAGGGAGAGACCCAGTACTTC. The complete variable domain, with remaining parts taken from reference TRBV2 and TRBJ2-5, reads EPEVTQTPSHQVTQMGQEVILRCVPISNHLYFYWYRQILGQKVEFLVSFYNNEISEKSEIFDDQFSVERPDGSNFTLKIRSTKLEDSAMYFCASSRGQGETQYFGPGTRLLVL.

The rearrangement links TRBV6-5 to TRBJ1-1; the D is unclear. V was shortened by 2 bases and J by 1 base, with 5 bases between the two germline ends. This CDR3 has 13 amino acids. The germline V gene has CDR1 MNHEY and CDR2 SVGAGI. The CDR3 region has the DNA TGTGCCAGCAGTTACGACTGGAACACTGAAGCTTTCTTT. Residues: CASSYDWNTEAFF.

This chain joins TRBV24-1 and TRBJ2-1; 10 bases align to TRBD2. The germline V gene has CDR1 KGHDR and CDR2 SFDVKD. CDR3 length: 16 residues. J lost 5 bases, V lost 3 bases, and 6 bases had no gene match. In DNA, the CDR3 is TGTGCCACCAGTGATCCTAGCGGGGGAACCCACAATGAGCAGTTCTTC. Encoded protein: CATSDPSGGTHNEQFF.

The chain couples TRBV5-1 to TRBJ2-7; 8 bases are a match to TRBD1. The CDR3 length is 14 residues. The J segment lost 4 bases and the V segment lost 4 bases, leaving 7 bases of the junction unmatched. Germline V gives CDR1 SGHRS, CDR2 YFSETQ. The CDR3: CASSLLGQGYEQYF. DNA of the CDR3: TGCGCCAGCAGCCTCCTAGGACAGGGTTACGAGCAGTACTTC.

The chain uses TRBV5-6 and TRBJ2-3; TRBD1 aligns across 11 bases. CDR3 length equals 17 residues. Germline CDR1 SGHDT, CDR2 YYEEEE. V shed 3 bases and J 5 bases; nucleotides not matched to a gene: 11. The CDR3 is CASSWGGQGAHKDTQYF. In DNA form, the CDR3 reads TGTGCCAGCAGCTGGGGTGGACAGGGGGCTCATAAAGATACGCAGTATTTT.

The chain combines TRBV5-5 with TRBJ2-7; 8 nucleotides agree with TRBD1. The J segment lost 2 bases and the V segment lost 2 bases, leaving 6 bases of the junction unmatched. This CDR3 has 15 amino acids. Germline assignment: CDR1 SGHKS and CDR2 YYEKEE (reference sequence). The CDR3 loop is CASSFQGAPPYEQYF. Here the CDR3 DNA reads TGTGCCAGCAGCTTCCAGGGGGCCCCGCCCTACGAGCAGTACTTC.

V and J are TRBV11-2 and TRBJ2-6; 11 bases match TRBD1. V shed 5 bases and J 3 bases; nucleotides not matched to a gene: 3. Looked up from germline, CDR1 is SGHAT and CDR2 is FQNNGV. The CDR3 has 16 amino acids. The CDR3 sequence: CASSRTGGFGANVLTF. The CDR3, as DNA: TGTGCCAGCAGCCGGACAGGGGGCTTTGGGGCCAACGTCCTGACTTTC.